This is a list of T cell receptor beta chains from one sample in a study of patients and donors after allogeneic stem cell transplantation. Each CDR3 protein is one row after TCRdb ran MiXCR on the RT-PCR reads. The sample has about 960,000 distinct CDR3 sequences, about a sixth seen once; the top ten hold around 6%. The sequenced sample consisted of blood, either unsorted or a sorted T cell fraction (not recorded which). The receptor source for this set is a human donor who was either an allogeneic HSCT recipient or a stem cell or donor lymphocyte infusion donor (not recorded which). It is not recorded whose cells these are; they may come from a transplant donor. The CDR3 runs from the conserved cysteine through the conserved F or W. The order of the fields is J gene, clone size, D gene, V gene, CDR3 protein, CDR3 DNA. A D gene is named only where the DNA matches it firmly. Part of the rows lack a size; the others show once, few, many or a class for expanded clones.

TRBJ2-1	few	.	TRBV5-1	CASSPMWGIYYNEQFF	TGCGCCAGCAGCCCTATGTGGGGCATCTACTACAATGAGCAGTTCTTC
TRBJ2-3	few	.	TRBV29-1	CSVERRGGTDTQYF	TGCAGCGTTGAACGGAGGGGCGGCACAGATACGCAGTATTTT
TRBJ1-1	.	.	TRBV12-3/TRBV12-4	CASSQLQGMMDTEAFF	TGTGCCAGCAGTCAGCTACAGGGTATGATGGACACTGAAGCTTTCTTT
TRBJ2-5	few	.	TRBV5-5	CASSLPNLGVGETQYF	TGTGCCAGCAGCTTGCCCAACTTGGGGGTAGGAGAGACCCAGTACTTC
TRBJ2-7	few	TRBD1	TRBV9	CASSAEDRAAYEQYF	TGTGCCAGCAGCGCCGAGGACAGGGCGGCTTACGAGCAGTACTTC
TRBJ2-7	few	.	TRBV20-1	CSVLKGGGWGYEQYF	TGCAGTGTCCTAAAGGGAGGGGGCTGGGGCTACGAGCAGTACTTC
TRBJ1-5	.	.	TRBV19	CASSAQGWSQHF	TGTGCCAGTAGTGCACAGGGTTGGTCCCAGCATTTT
TRBJ1-5	.	.	TRBV6-2/TRBV6-3	CASSYYGTSYQPQHF	TGTGCCAGCAGTTACTACGGGACCTCTTATCAGCCCCAGCATTTT
TRBJ1-2	few	.	TRBV21-1	CASSKKGVSGYTF	TGTGCCAGCAGCAAAAAAGGGGTCAGTGGCTACACCTTC
TRBJ1-6	.	.	TRBV7-9	CASRTQGSPLHF	TGTGCCAGCAGGACCCAAGGATCACCCCTCCACTTT
TRBJ1-3	few	.	TRBV5-6	CASSLGRIGNTIYF	TGTGCCAGCAGCTTGGGGCGGATTGGAAACACCATATATTTT
TRBJ2-7	.	.	TRBV4-2	CASSQLGEGYEQYF	TGTGCCAGCAGCCAGCTGGGAGAAGGCTACGAGCAGTACTTC
TRBJ1-2	many	.	TRBV20-1	CSARIEGPDYGYTF	TGCAGTGCTAGGATCGAGGGACCGGACTATGGCTACACCTTC
TRBJ1-1	.	.	TRBV30	CAGGEGSGAFF	TGTGCCGGAGGCGAGGGGAGCGGGGCTTTCTTT
TRBJ2-6	few	.	TRBV7-9	CASSSRTTGANVLTF	TGTGCCAGCAGCTCAAGGACGACTGGGGCCAACGTCCTGACTTTC
TRBJ2-6	few	.	TRBV11-1	CASSLGSRRHRSGANVLTF	TGTGCCAGCAGCTTAGGGTCGAGAAGACACCGCTCTGGGGCCAACGTCCTGACTTTC
TRBJ2-2	many	.	TRBV10-3	CAITRGGGNTGELFF	TGTGCCATCACCCGGGGCGGCGGTAACACCGGGGAGCTGTTTTTT
TRBJ2-7	few	TRBD1	TRBV11-2	CASSTRQGMGEQYF	TGTGCCAGCAGCACACGACAGGGGATGGGCGAGCAGTACTTC
TRBJ2-3	.	.	TRBV7-9	CASSPRGVWGTDTQYF	TGTGCCAGCAGCCCTCGCGGGGTATGGGGCACAGATACGCAGTATTTT
TRBJ2-5	few	TRBD2	TRBV5-1	CASSPSGAPQETQYF	TGCGCCAGCAGCCCTAGCGGGGCTCCCCAAGAGACCCAGTACTTC
TRBJ1-4	.	TRBD1	TRBV5-6	CASSWAPTGGREKLFF	TGTGCCAGCAGCTGGGCTCCGACAGGGGGAAGGGAAAAACTGTTTTTT
TRBJ2-1	.	TRBD2	TRBV6-1	CASSEASGSSYNEQFF	TGTGCCAGCAGTGAAGCTAGCGGGAGCTCCTACAATGAGCAGTTCTTC
TRBJ2-1	few	.	TRBV9	CASSVAQSSYNEQFF	TGTGCCAGCAGCGTAGCCCAAAGCTCCTACAATGAGCAGTTCTTC
TRBJ1-2	.	.	TRBV12-3/TRBV12-4	CASSLMQGYGYTF	TGTGCCAGCAGTTTAATGCAGGGGTATGGCTACACCTTC
TRBJ1-1	.	TRBD1	TRBV5-1	CASSAGTGVTEAFF	TGCGCCAGCAGCGCCGGGACAGGGGTCACTGAAGCTTTCTTT
TRBJ2-7	.	TRBD1	TRBV12-3/TRBV12-4	CASSLGTGVGTYEQYF	TGTGCCAGCAGTTTAGGGACAGGGGTCGGCACCTACGAGCAGTACTTC
TRBJ2-4	few	TRBD2	TRBV7-9	CASSRLGTSLDHIQYF	TGTGCCAGCAGCCGCCTCGGGACTAGCTTAGATCACATTCAGTACTTC
TRBJ1-4	.	.	TRBV7-9	CASSLRQPGSNEKLFF	TGTGCCAGCAGCTTAAGACAACCCGGGAGTAATGAAAAACTGTTTTTT
TRBJ2-3	.	.	TRBV4-2	CASSQDVKNRDGRPDTQYF	TGTGCCAGCAGCCAAGACGTTAAGAATCGGGACGGAAGACCAGATACGCAGTATTTT
TRBJ2-5	few	TRBD2	TRBV7-9	CASSYGEGRWQETQYF	TGTGCCAGCAGCTACGGGGAGGGGAGGTGGCAAGAGACCCAGTACTTC
TRBJ1-1	few	TRBD1	TRBV12-3/TRBV12-4	CASSPPYRGRGNTEAFF	TGTGCCAGCAGCCCACCATACAGGGGGCGAGGGAACACTGAAGCTTTCTTT
TRBJ1-2	few	.	TRBV29-1	CSGFPDHSNYGYTF	TGCAGCGGCTTCCCGGATCACTCTAACTATGGCTACACCTTC
TRBJ2-7	many	.	TRBV10-3	CAIGWQGASYEQYF	TGTGCCATCGGGTGGCAGGGCGCAAGCTACGAGCAGTACTTC
TRBJ2-1	few	.	TRBV5-1	CASSLYGTEYNEQFF	TGCGCCAGCAGCTTGTACGGGACGGAATACAATGAGCAGTTCTTC
TRBJ2-7	few	TRBD1	TRBV20-1	CSARITGGLYEQYF	TGCAGTGCCCGTATTACAGGGGGACTCTACGAGCAGTACTTC
TRBJ2-3	.	.	TRBV30	CAWSGADTQYF	TGTGCCTGGAGTGGGGCGGATACGCAGTATTTT
TRBJ1-3	.	.	TRBV6-1	CASSPRFSGNTIYF	TGTGCCAGCAGCCCCCGGTTTTCTGGAAACACCATATATTTT
TRBJ1-1	.	.	TRBV20-1	CSASRAGKNTEAFF	TGCAGTGCTAGTAGGGCAGGGAAGAACACTGAAGCTTTCTTT
TRBJ2-1	.	TRBD2	TRBV2	CASSEAGPSGGNEQFF	TGTGCCAGCAGTGAAGCAGGGCCTAGCGGGGGTAATGAGCAGTTCTTC
TRBJ1-1	.	.	TRBV12-3/TRBV12-4	CASNFGGVAEAFF	TGTGCCAGCAATTTTGGGGGGGTCGCTGAAGCTTTCTTT
TRBJ2-7	once	TRBD2	TRBV7-8	CASSLPAGAVYEQYF	TGTGCCAGCAGCTTACCAGCGGGGGCCGTCTACGAGCAGTACTTC